By share, the clone carrying this TCR beta chain ranks as medium-sized. Its antigen is as yet unknown. V dropped 3 bases and J dropped 1 base, with 2 bases sitting between them. Germline lookup yields CDR1 DFQATT and CDR2 SNEGSKA (reference sequence). The CDR3 consists of 11 residues. Constant-region reverse primers amplified full-length variable regions, followed by semi-nested Nested Universal Primer A PCR. One entry per CDR3 protein results from TCRdb running MiXCR on the 5' RACE reads. Counted here are roughly 40,000 distinct CDR3 sequences, 18% occurring once; the ten biggest clones make up under 3.5%. Study-level results: Tumor-infiltrating Treg TCR alpha and beta sequences overlapped most with tumor naive CD4+ T cells, then blood naive.

The chain uses TRBV20-1 and TRBJ2-3; D call uncertain. The specimen was naive CD4+ T cells sorted from a lymph node. Documented subset: naive CD4+ T cells, CD4+CD45RA+CD25-. The receptor was derived from a female donor with breast cancer. This chain's CDR3 is CSASGTDTQYF. CDR3 sequence (DNA): TGCAGTGCTAGCGGCACAGATACGCAGTATTTT.